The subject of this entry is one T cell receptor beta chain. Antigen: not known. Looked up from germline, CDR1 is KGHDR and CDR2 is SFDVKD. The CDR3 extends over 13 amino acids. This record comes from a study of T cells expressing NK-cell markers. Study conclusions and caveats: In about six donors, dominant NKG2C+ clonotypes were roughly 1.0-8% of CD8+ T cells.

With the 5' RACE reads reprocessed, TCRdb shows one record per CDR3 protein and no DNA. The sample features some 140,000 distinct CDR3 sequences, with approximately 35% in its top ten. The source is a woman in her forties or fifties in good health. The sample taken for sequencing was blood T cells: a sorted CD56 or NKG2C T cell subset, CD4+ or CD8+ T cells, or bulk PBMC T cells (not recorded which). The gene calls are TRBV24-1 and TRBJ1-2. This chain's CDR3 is CATSSTDIYGYTF.